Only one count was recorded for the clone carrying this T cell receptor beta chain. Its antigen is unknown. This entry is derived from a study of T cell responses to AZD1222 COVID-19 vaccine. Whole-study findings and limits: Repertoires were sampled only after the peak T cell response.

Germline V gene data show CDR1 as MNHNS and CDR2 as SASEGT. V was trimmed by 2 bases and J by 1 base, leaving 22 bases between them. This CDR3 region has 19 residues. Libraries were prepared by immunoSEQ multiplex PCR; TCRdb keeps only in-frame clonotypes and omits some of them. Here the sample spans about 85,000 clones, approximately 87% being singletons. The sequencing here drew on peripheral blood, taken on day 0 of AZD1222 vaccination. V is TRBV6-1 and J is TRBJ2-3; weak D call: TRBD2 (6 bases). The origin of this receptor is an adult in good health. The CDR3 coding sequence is TGTGCCAGCAGTGAACTTGGGACCCGGGACTCCCGAGGCACAGATACGCAGTATTTT. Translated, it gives CASSELGTRDSRGTDTQYF.